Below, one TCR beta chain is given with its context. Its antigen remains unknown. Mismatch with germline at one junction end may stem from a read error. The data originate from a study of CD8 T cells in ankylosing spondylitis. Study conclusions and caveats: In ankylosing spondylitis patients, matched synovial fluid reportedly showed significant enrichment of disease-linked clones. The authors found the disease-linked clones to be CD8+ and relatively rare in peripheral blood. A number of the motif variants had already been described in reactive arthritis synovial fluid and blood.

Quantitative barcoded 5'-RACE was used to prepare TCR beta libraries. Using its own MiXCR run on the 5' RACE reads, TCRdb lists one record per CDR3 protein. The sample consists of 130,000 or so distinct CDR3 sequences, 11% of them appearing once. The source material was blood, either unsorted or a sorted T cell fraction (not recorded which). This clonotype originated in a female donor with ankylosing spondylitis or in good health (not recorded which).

DNA for the CDR3: TGTGCCAGGAGCCCTGTGCTCGTGGGCCGACTTCGAGAGACCCAGTACTTC. It is translated as CARSPVLVGRLRETQYF. This chain links TRBV4-2 with TRBJ2-5, with D unclear. The V gene's germline CDR1 is LGHNA and CDR2 YNFKEQ. This CDR3 comprises 17 residues.